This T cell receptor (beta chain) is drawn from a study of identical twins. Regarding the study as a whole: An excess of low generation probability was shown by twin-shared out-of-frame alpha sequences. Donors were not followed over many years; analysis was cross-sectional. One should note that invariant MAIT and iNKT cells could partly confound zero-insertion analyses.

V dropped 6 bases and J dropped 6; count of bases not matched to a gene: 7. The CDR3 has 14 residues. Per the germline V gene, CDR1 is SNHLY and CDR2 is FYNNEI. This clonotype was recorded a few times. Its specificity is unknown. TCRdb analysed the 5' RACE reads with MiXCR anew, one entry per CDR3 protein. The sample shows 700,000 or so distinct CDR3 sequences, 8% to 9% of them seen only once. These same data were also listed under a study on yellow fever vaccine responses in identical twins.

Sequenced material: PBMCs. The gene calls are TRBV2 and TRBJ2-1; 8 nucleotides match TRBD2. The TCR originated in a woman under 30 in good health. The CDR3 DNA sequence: TGTGCCAGCAGGATGGCGGGAGGAAGCAATGAGCAGTTCTTC. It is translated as CASRMAGGSNEQFF.